This record concerns one T cell receptor beta chain sequence. Its antigen is currently unknown. The data stem from a study of T cell responses to AZD1222 COVID-19 vaccine. Study overall: Second-dose schedules of about 4 or about 12 weeks were combined. General study findings and limits: Breadth and depth of Spike-specific TCRs rose after two AZD1222 doses. Reportedly, nearly half of unique spike TCRs recognized epitopes outside B.1.351/B.1.1.7 mutations.

This CDR3 has 14 residues. CDR1 is SNHLY, CDR2 FYNNEI, per germline. V lost 2 bases, J lost 8 bases, and 4 bases stayed unmatched. Method: immunoSEQ multiplex PCR; TCRdb's copy keeps in-frame clones and lacks some. The data contain some 120,000 clones, 85% to 95% of them singletons. The receptor was derived from an adult in good health. Material: peripheral blood, obtained on day 0 of AZD1222 vaccination. This chain uses TRBV2 with TRBJ1-4; 8 nucleotides match TRBD1. The CDR3 region is CASSESRTGEKLFF. The CDR3 DNA is TGTGCCAGCAGTGAATCAAGGACAGGGGAAAAACTGTTTTTT.